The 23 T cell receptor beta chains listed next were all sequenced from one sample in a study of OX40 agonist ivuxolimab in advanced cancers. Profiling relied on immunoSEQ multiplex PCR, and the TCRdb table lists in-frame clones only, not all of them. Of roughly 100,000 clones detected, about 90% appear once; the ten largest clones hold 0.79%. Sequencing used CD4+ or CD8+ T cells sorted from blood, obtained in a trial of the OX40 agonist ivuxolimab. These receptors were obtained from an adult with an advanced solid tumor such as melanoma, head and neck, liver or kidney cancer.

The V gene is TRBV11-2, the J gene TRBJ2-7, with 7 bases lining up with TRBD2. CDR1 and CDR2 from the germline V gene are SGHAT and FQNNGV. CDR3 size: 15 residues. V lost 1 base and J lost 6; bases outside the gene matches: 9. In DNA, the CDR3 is TGTGCCAGCAGCTTAGCCGGACTCCGCGGGGGCGAGCAGTACTTC. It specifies CASSLAGLRGGEQYF.

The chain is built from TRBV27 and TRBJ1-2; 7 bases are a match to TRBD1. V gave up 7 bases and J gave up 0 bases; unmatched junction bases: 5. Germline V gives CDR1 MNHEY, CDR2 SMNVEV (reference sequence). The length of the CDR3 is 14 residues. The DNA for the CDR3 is TGTGCCAGCAAGGTGACAGGGACTAACTATGGCTACACCTTC. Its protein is CASKVTGTNYGYTF.

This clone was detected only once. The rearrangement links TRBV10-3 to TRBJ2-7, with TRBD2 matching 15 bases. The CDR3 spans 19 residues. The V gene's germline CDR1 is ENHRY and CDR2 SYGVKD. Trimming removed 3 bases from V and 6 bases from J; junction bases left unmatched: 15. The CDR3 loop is CAISDEGLAGGAIVGEQYF. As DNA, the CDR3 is TGTGCCATCAGTGACGAGGGACTAGCGGGGGGTGCAATCGTGGGCGAGCAGTACTTC.

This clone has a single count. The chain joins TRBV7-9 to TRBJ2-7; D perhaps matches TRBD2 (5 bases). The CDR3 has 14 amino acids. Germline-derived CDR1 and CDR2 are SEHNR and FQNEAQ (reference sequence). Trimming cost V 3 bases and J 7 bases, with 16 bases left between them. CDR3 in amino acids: CASSLEDRRDEQYF. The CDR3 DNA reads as TGTGCCAGCAGCTTGGAGGACCGCCGGGATGAGCAGTACTTC.

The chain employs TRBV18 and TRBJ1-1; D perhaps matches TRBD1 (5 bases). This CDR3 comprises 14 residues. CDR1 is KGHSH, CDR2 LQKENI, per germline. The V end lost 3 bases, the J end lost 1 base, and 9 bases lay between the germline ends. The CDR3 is CASSPKGTNTEAFF. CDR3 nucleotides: TGTGCCAGCTCACCCAAGGGGACGAACACTGAAGCTTTCTTT.

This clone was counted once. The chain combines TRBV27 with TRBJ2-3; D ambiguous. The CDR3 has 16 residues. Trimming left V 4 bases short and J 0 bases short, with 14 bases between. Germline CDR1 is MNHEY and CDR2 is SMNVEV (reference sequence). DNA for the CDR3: TGTGCCAGCAGTTGGTATGAGGAATTTAGCACAGATACGCAGTATTTT. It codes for CASSWYEEFSTDTQYF.

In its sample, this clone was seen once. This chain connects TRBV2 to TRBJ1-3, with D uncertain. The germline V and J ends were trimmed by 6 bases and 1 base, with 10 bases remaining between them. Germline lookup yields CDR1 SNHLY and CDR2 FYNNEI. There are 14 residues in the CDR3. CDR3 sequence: CASSHKKSGNTIYF. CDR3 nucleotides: TGTGCCAGCAGCCACAAAAAGTCTGGAAACACCATATATTTT.

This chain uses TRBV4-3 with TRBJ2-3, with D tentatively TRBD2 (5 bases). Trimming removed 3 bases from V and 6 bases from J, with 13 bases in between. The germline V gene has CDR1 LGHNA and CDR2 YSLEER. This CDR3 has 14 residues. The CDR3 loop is CASSQTPGIDTQYF. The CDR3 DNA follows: TGCGCCAGCAGCCAGACCCCGGGGATCGATACGCAGTATTTT.

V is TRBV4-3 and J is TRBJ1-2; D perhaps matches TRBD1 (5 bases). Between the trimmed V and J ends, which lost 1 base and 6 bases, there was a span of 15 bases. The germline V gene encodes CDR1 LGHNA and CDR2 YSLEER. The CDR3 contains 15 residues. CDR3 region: CASSQVLLPQDGYTF. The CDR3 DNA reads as TGCGCCAGCAGCCAAGTCTTATTGCCACAGGATGGCTACACCTTC.

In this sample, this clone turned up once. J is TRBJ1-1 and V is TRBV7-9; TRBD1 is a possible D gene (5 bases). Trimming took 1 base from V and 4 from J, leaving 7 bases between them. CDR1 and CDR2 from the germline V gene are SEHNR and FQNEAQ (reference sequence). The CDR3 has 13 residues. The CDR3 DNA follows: TGTGCCAGCAGCTTAGGGGACGTCACTGAAGCTTTCTTT. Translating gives CASSLGDVTEAFF.

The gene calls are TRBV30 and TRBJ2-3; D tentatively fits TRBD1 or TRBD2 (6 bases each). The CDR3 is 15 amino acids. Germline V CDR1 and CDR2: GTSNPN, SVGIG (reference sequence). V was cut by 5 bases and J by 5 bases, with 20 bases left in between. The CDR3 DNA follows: TGTGCCTGGGGCAAAGGGGGACGGGGGATAGATACGCAGTATTTT. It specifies CAWGKGGRGIDTQYF.

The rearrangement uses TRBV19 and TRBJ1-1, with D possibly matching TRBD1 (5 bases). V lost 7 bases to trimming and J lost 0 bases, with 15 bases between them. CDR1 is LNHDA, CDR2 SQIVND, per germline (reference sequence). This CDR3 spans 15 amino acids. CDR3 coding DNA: TGTGCCAGTACCCCCGGGGGGGGAGTGAACACTGAAGCTTTCTTT. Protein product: CASTPGGGVNTEAFF.

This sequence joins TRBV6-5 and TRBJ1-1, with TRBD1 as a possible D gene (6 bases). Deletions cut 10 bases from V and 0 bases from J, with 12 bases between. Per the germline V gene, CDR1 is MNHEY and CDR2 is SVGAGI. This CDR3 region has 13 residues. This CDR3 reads CAIRGGMNTEAFF. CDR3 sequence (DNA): TGTGCCATCAGGGGAGGTATGAACACTGAAGCTTTCTTT.

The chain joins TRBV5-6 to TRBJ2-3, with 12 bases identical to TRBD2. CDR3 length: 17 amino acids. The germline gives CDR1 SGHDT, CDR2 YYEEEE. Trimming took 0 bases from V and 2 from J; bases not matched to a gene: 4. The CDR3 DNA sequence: TGTGCCAGCAGCTTGGAACTAGCGGGGGGCCTCACAGATACGCAGTATTTT. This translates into CASSLELAGGLTDTQYF. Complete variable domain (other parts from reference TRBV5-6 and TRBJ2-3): DAGVTQSPTHLIKTRGQQVTLRCSPKSGHDTVSWYQQALGQGPQFIFQYYEEEERQRGNFPDRFSGHQFPNYSSELNVNALLLGDSALYLCASSLELAGGLTDTQYFGPGTRLTVL.

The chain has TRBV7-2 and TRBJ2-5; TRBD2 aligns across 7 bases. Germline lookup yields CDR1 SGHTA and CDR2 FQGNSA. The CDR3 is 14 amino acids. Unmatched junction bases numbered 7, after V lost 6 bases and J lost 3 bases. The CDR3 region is CASSRWSGKETQYF. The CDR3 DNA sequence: TGTGCCAGCAGTCGGTGGAGCGGGAAAGAGACCCAGTACTTC.

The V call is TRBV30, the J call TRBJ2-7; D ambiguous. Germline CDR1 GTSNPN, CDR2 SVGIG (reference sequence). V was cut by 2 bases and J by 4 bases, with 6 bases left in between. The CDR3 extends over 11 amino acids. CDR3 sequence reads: CAWSREYEQYF. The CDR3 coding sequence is TGTGCCTGGAGTCGAGAGTACGAGCAGTACTTC.

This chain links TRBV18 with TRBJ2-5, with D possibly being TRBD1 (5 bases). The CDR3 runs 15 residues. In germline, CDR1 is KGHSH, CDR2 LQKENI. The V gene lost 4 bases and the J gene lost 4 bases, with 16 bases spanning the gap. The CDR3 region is CASSLAAGSGETQYF. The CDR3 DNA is TGTGCCAGCTCACTCGCGGCAGGGTCTGGAGAGACCCAGTACTTC.

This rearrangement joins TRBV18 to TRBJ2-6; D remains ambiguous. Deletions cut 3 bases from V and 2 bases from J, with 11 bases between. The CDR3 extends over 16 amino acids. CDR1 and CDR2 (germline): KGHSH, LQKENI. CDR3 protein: CASSPSTLPGANVLTF. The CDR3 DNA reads TGTGCCAGCTCACCTTCGACTTTGCCTGGGGCCAACGTCCTGACTTTC.

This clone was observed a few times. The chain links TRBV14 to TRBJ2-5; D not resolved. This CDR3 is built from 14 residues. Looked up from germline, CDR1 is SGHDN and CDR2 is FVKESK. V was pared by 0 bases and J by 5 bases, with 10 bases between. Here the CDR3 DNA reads TGTGCCAGCAGCCAAGATACAACGCAGGAGACCCAGTACTTC. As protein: CASSQDTTQETQYF.

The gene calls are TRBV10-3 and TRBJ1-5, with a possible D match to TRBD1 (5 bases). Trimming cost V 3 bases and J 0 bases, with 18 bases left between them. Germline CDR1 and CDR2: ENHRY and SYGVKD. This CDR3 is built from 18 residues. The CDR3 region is CAISDYRAQGDSNQPQHF. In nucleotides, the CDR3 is TGTGCCATCAGTGATTATCGGGCCCAGGGAGATAGCAATCAGCCCCAGCATTTT.

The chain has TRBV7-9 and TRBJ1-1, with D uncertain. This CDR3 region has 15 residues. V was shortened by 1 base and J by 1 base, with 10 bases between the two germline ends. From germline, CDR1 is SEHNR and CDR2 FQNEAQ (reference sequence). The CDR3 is CASSLDWPGNTEAFF. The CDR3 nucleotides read TGTGCCAGCAGCTTAGATTGGCCGGGGAACACTGAAGCTTTCTTT.

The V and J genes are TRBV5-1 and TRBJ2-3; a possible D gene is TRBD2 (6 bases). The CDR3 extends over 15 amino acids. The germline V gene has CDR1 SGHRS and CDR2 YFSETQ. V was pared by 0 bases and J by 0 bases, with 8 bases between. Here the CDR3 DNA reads TGCGCCAGCAGCTTGGTTCGGGGGAGCACAGATACGCAGTATTTT. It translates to CASSLVRGSTDTQYF.

CDR3 nucleotide sequence: TGTGCCTGGAGAGGGGGCAGCACCGGGGAGCTGTTTTTT. Protein product: CAWRGGSTGELFF. The rearrangement joins TRBV30 to TRBJ2-2; 7 bases are shared with TRBD1. J gave up 4 bases and V 3 bases, and 2 bases lay outside the gene matches. The germline V gene encodes CDR1 GTSNPN and CDR2 SVGIG (reference sequence). The CDR3 loop spans 13 amino acids.